The clone carrying this T cell receptor (beta chain) was detected once. Its target is unknown. CDR1 MNHEY and CDR2 SVGAGI come from the germline V gene. The CDR3 spans 14 residues. Trimming took off 0 bases at V and 9 bases at J, with 12 bases between the two ends. This record belongs to a study of shared clonotypes between healthy human individuals. General study findings and limits: Only blood samples were collected, and tissue repertoires likely differ.

About 200 ng DNA, about 33,000 T cell genomes, went into each sorted-subset replicate PCR. Clones were sequenced by immunoSEQ multiplex PCR, and TCRdb holds only the in-frame ones, with some missing. The profile shows more than 2 million clones, almost 96% of them singletons. The clonotype comes from a man aged 18 to 30 in good health. The sample was naive CD4+ T cells sorted from blood. Specified subset: CD45RA+ positively selected. The chain carries TRBV6-5 and TRBJ2-1; D possibly corresponds to TRBD2 (6 bases). The CDR3 region has the DNA TGTGCCAGCAGTTACTCTGTGAGGGGAGGTGAGCAGTTCTTC. Protein: CASSYSVRGGEQFF.